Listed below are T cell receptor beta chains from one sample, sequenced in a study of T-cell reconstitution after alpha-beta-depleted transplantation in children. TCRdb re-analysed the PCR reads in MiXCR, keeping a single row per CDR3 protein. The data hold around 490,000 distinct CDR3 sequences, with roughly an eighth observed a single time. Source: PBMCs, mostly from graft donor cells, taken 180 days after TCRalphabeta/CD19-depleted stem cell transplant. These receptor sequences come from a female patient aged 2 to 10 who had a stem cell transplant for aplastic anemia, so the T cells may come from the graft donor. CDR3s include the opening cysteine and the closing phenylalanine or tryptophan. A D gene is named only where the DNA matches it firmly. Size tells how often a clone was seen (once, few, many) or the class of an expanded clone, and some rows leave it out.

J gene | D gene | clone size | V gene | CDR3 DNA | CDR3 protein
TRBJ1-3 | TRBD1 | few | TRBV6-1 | TGTGCCAGCAGGTGGGGACAGGGGGCGCTGATTGGAAACACCATATATTTT | CASRWGQGALIGNTIYF
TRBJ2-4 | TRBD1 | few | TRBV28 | TGTGCCAGCAGCCTATTATACCGGACAGGGACGAGGAAAAACATTCAGTACTTC | CASSLLYRTGTRKNIQYF
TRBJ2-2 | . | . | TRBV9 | TGTGCCAGCAGCGTATATCTAACCGGGGAGCTGTTTTTT | CASSVYLTGELFF
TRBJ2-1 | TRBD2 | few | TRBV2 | TGTGCCGCAAACAGCGGGGGGAGGGAGGCGCAGTTCTTC | CAANSGGREAQFF
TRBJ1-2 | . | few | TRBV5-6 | TGTGCCAGCAGCTCAGGACTCTATGGCTACACCTTC | CASSSGLYGYTF
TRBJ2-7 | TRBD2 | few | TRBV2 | TGTGCCAGCAGTGAACGGGGCGGGAGCTCCTACGAGCAGTACTTC | CASSERGGSSYEQYF
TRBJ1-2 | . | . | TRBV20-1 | TGCAGTGCTAGCGGGGCTGGCTACACCTTC | CSASGAGYTF
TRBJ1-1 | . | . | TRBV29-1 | TGCAGCGTTGTATGGGACTACACTGAAGCTTTCTTT | CSVVWDYTEAFF
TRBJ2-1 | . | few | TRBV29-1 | TGCAGCGCGACGACAGGTCAGGGGTACGATGAGCAGTTCTTC | CSATTGQGYDEQFF
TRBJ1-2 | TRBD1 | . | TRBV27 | TGTGCCAGCAGTTTAGGACAGGGGGCGGGTGGCTACACCTTC | CASSLGQGAGGYTF
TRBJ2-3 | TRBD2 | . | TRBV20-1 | TGCAGTGCTAGACAAGGACTAGCGGGAGACCTATTCACGCAGTATTTT | CSARQGLAGDLFTQYF
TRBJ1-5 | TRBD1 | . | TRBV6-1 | TGTGCCAGCAGTCCACGTCCCCTAGGGGGCTTCAATCAGCCCCAGCATTTT | CASSPRPLGGFNQPQHF
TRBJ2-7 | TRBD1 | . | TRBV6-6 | TGTGCCAGCATTCGACAGGGGACAGGCGAGCAGTACTTC | CASIRQGTGEQYF
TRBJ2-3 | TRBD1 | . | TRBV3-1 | TGTGCCAGCAGCCAAGATTGGGCCAGGGGGTGGACAGATACGCAGTATTTT | CASSQDWARGWTDTQYF
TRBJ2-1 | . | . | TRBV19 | TGTGCCAGTAGTATTGACTGGGGGAATGAGCAGTTCTTC | CASSIDWGNEQFF
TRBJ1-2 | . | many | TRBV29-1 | TGCAGCGTGGGGGCCGAGAGGCTTAACTATGGCTACACCTTC | CSVGAERLNYGYTF
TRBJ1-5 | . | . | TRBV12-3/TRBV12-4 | TGTGCCAGCAGTTTAGCCGCCCAGAGCCCCCAGCATTTT | CASSLAAQSPQHF
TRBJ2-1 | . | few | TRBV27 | TGTGCCAGCAGGCCGCCCTATAGCGGTAGGGGAAATGAGCAGTTCTTC | CASRPPYSGRGNEQFF
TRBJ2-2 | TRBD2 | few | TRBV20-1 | TGCAGTGCTAGAGAGGCGGGAGGGGGGAACACCGGGGAGCTGTTTTTT | CSAREAGGGNTGELFF
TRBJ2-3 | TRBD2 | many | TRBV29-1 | TGCAGCGAAGGACTAGCGGGAGGAGGGGATACGCAGTATTTT | CSEGLAGGGDTQYF
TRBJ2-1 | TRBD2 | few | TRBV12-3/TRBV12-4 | TGTGCCAGCAGCCAGAGCGGGAGAAAGAACAATGAGCAGTTCTTC | CASSQSGRKNNEQFF
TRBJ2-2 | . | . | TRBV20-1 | TGCAGTGCTAGACAGGGCCCCGACACCGGGGAGCTGTTTTTT | CSARQGPDTGELFF
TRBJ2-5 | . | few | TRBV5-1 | TGCGCCAGCAGCTTGACGGGGGGCCACGAGACCCAGTACTTC | CASSLTGGHETQYF
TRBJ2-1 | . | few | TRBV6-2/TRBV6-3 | TGTGCCAGCAGTTACTCGAACCTTAGGTCGGGGCCCTACAATGAGCAGTTCTTC | CASSYSNLRSGPYNEQFF
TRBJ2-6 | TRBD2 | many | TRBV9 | TGTGCCAGCAGCTCCGGAGCGGGAGCAGGGGCCAACGTCCTGACTTTC | CASSSGAGAGANVLTF
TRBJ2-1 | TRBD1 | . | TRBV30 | TGTGCCTGGAGCGGACAGGTTTACAATGAGCAGTTCTTC | CAWSGQVYNEQFF
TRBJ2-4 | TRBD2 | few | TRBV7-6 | TGTGCCAGCAGCTTAGGGACTAGCGGGAGGGCCGGAAACATTCAGTACTTC | CASSLGTSGRAGNIQYF
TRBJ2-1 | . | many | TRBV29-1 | TGCAGCGTTGACTTCTCGGGCCGGGTTGTTTACAATGAGCAGTTCTTC | CSVDFSGRVVYNEQFF
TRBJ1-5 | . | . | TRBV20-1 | TGCAGTGCGGGGGGCAGGGGCGGTCAGCCCCAGCATTTT | CSAGGRGGQPQHF
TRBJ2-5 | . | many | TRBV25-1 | TGTGCCAGCAGACACACGGGTCGCGGAGAGACCCAGTACTTC | CASRHTGRGETQYF
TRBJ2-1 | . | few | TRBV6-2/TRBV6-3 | TGTGCCAGCAGCACCGAAAACAATGAGCAGTTCTTC | CASSTENNEQFF
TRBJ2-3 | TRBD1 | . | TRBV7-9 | TGTGCCAGCAGCGCAGCCGGGACAGTTCCAGATACGCAGTATTTT | CASSAAGTVPDTQYF
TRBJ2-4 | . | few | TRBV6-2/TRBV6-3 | TGTGCCAGCAGTTTTGGTAGGAAGAAGGACTTC | CASSFGRKKDF